This entry lists 7 T cell receptor beta chains sequenced from one sample in a study of OX40 agonist ivuxolimab in advanced cancers. The data were produced by immunoSEQ multiplex PCR, yet TCRdb's version contains in-frame clones alone and is incomplete. The table has around 60,000 clones, about 80% seen once; the top ten hold approximately 2%. Sequenced here: CD4+ or CD8+ T cells sorted from blood, sampled in a trial of the OX40 agonist ivuxolimab. These receptors all stem from an adult with an advanced solid tumor such as melanoma, head and neck, liver or kidney cancer.

The chain uses TRBV10-3 and TRBJ2-7; no reliable D call. With 3 bases removed from V and 1 base from J, the gap between germline ends came to 4 bases. The germline gives CDR1 ENHRY, CDR2 SYGVKD. The CDR3 runs 12 residues. CDR3 nucleotide sequence: TGTGCCATCAGTGACCGGTCCTACGAGCAGTACTTC. As protein: CAISDRSYEQYF.

V usage is TRBV7-6 and J usage is TRBJ2-7; TRBD1 matches at 7 bases. V gave up 6 bases and J gave up 0 bases; unmatched junction bases: 5. The CDR3 has 14 amino acids. Germline-derived CDR1 and CDR2 are SGHVS and FNYEAQ. CDR3 sequence reads: CASSPTGISYEQYF. As DNA, the CDR3 is TGTGCCAGCAGTCCGACAGGGATCTCCTACGAGCAGTACTTC.

This clone has a handful of counts. This chain connects TRBV10-1 to TRBJ1-1, with D unresolved. CDR1 is WNHNN and CDR2 is SYGVQD in the germline V gene (reference sequence). CDR3 size: 13 residues. Trimming pared 0 bases from V and 8 bases from J, leaving 10 bases between. CDR3 DNA sequence: TGCGCCAGCAGTGAGTCCCCTAGGGCGGAAGCTTTCTTT. Amino acids: CASSESPRAEAFF.

This chain links TRBV28 with TRBJ2-7; 7 bases agree with TRBD2. With V trimmed by 10 bases and J by 3 bases, 15 bases remained unmatched. CDR3 length equals 15 residues. Germline CDR1 is MDHEN and CDR2 is SYDVKM. The CDR3 nucleotides read TGTGCCATCCACTCAGCGCCAGCTAGCGGCTACGAGCAGTACTTC. It encodes CAIHSAPASGYEQYF. Full variable domain (rest looked up from reference TRBV28 and TRBJ2-7): DVKVTQSSRYLVKRTGEKVFLECVQDMDHENMFWYRQDPGLGLRLIYFSYDVKMKEKGDIPEGYSVSREKKERFSLILESASTNQTSMYLCAIHSAPASGYEQYFGPGTRLTVT.

The count of this clone is one. The chain joins TRBV2 to TRBJ2-3; TRBD1 is a possible D gene (5 bases). This CDR3 has 14 residues. Germline V gene lookup returns CDR1 SNHLY and CDR2 FYNNEI. The germline V and J ends were trimmed by 5 bases and 0 bases, with 9 bases remaining between them. The DNA for the CDR3 is TGTGCCAGCAGTACAGGCAGGAGCACAGATACGCAGTATTTT. This sequence encodes CASSTGRSTDTQYF. Complete variable domain (other parts from reference TRBV2 and TRBJ2-3): EPEVTQTPSHQVTQMGQEVILRCVPISNHLYFYWYRQILGQKVEFLVSFYNNEISEKSEIFDDQFSVERPDGSNFTLKIRSTKLEDSAMYFCASSTGRSTDTQYFGPGTRLTVL.

The chain links TRBV30 to TRBJ2-2, with no clear D. This CDR3 has 14 amino acids. With 5 bases removed from V and 4 bases from J, the gap between germline ends came to 14 bases. The germline CDR1 and CDR2 sequences are GTSNPN and SVGIG (reference sequence). This chain's CDR3 is CAWGWASGTGELFF. The CDR3 DNA follows: TGTGCCTGGGGGTGGGCCTCTGGCACCGGGGAGCTGTTTTTT.

V and J are TRBV6-1 and TRBJ2-7; no reliable D call. V lost 4 bases, J lost 0 bases, and 7 bases lay in between. The CDR3 consists of 13 residues. CDR1 and CDR2 from the germline V gene are MNHNS and SASEGT. As DNA, the CDR3 is TGTGCCAGCAGTGGAGGACGCTCCTACGAGCAGTACTTC. Its translation is CASSGGRSYEQYF.